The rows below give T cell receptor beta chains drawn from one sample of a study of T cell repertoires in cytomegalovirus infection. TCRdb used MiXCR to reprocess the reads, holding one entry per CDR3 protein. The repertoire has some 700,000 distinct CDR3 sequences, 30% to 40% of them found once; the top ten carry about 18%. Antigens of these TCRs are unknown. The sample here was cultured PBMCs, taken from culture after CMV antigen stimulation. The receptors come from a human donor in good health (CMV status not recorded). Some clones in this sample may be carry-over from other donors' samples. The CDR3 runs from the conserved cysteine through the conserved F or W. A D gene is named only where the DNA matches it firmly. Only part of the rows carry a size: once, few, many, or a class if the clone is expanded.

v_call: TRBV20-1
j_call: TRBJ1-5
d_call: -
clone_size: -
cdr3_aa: CSARPGDQPQHF
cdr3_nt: TGCAGTGCTAGGCCAGGGGACCAGCCCCAGCATTTT

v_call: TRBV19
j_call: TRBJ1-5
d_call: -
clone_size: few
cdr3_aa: CASSGSFIDQPQHF
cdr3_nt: TGTGCCAGTAGTGGTAGCTTTATCGATCAGCCCCAGCATTTT

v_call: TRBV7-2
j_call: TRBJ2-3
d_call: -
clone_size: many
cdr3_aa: CASSLSADTQYF
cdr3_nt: TGTGCCAGCAGCTTATCAGCAGATACGCAGTATTTT

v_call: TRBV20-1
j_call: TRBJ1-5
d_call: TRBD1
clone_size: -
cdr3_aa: CSATPGQGSLGNQPQHF
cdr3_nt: TGCAGTGCTACCCCGGGACAGGGGAGTTTGGGCAATCAGCCCCAGCATTTT

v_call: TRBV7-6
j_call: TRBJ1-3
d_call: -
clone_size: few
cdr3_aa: CASEGVSGNTIYF
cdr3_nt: TGTGCCAGCGAAGGGGTCTCCGGAAACACCATATATTTT

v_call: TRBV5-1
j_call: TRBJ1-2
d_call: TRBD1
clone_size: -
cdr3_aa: CASSLEGFVGGGETF
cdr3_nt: TGCGCCAGCAGCTTGGAGGGCTTTGTAGGGGGCGGCGAGACCTTC

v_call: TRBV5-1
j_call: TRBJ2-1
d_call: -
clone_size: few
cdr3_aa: CASKQDRQGYNEQFF
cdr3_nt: TGCGCCAGCAAGCAAGATCGCCAGGGGTACAATGAGCAGTTCTTC

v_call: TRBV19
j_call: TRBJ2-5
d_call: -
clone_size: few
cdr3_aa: CASSPSPGLGETQYF
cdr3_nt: TGTGCCAGTAGTCCCTCCCCAGGCCTAGGAGAGACCCAGTACTTC

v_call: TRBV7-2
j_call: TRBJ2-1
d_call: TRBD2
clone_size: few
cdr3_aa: CASSSLPAGRTIYEQFF
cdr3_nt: TGTGCCAGCAGCTCCCTACCGGCCGGGAGGACTATTTATGAGCAGTTCTTC

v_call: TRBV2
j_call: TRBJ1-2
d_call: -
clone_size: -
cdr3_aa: CASTPRGRVNYGYTF
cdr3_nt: TGTGCCAGCACTCCAAGGGGTAGGGTTAACTATGGCTACACCTTC

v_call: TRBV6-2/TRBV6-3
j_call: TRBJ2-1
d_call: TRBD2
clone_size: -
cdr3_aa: CASSYTSGKTSSYNEQFF
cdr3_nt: TGTGCCAGCAGTTATACTAGCGGGAAAACTAGCTCCTACAATGAGCAGTTCTTC

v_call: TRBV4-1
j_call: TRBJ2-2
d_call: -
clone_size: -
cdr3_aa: CASTPGQGGPGSAGELFF
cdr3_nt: TGCGCCAGCACCCCGGGTCAGGGGGGGCCAGGATCCGCCGGGGAGCTGTTTTTT

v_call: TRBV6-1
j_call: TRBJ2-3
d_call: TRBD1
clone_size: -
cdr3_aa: CASRNRGGAGADTQYF
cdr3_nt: TGTGCCAGCAGGAATCGAGGGGGCGCCGGGGCAGATACGCAGTATTTT

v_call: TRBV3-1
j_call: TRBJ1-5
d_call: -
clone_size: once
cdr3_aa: CASSQDLRQPQHF
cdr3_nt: TGTGCCAGCAGCCAAGATTTACGGCAGCCCCAGCATTTT

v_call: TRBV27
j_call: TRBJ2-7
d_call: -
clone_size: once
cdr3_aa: CASSLSIWSQSYEQYF
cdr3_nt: TGTGCCAGCAGTTTATCGATCTGGTCACAGTCCTACGAGCAGTACTTC

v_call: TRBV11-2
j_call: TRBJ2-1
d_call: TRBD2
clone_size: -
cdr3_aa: CASSLTSGAHIYNEQFF
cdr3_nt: TGTGCCAGCAGCTTAACAAGCGGGGCCCACATATACAATGAGCAGTTCTTC

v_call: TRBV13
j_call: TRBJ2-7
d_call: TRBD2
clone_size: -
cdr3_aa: CASSLRGASGSHEQYF
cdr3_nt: TGTGCCAGCAGCCTCCGGGGGGCTAGCGGGAGCCACGAGCAGTACTTC

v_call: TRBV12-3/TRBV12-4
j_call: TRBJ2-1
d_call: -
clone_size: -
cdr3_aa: CASTPLPPDSGEQFF
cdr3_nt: TGTGCCAGCACCCCCCTCCCCCCGGACAGTGGTGAGCAGTTCTTC

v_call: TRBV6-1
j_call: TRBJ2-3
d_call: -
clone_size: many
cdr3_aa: CASGLGGSTDTQYF
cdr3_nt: TGTGCCAGCGGATTGGGGGGTAGCACAGATACGCAGTATTTT

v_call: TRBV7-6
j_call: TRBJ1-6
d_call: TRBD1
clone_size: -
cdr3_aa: CASSRRDRGYNSPLHF
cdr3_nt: TGTGCCAGCAGCCGCCGGGACAGGGGTTATAATTCACCCCTCCACTTT

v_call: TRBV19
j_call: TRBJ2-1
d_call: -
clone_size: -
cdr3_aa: CASSTLLGYDEQFF
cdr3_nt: TGTGCCAGTAGTACCCTACTAGGGTACGATGAGCAGTTCTTC

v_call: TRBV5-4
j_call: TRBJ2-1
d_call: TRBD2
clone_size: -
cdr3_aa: CADREGPYNEQFF
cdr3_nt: TGTGCGGATCGGGAGGGACCCTACAATGAGCAGTTCTTC

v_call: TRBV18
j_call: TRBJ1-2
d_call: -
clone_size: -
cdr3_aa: CASSPWASDRVYGYTF
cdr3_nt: TGTGCCAGCTCACCATGGGCGTCCGACAGAGTCTATGGCTACACCTTC

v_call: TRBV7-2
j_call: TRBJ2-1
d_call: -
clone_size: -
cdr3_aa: CASSSSPRAGEQFF
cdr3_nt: TGTGCCAGCAGCTCCTCACCAAGGGCGGGTGAGCAGTTCTTC

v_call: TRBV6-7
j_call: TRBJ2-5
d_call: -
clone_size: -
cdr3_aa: CASSSPGGATETQYF
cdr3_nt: TGTGCCAGCAGTTCCCCAGGGGGGGCTACGGAGACCCAGTACTTC

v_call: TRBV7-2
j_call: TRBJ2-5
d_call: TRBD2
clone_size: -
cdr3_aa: CASSSRLAGGETQYF
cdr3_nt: TGTGCCAGCAGCTCAAGACTAGCGGGGGGAGAGACCCAGTACTTC

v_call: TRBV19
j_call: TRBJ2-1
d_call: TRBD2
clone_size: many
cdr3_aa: CASSKTSGSYNEQFF
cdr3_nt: TGTGCCAGTAGTAAGACTAGCGGCAGCTACAATGAGCAGTTCTTC

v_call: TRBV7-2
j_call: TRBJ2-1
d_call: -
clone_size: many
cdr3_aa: CASSMVAGYYNEQFF
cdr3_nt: TGTGCCAGCAGCATGGTTGCGGGGTACTACAATGAGCAGTTCTTC

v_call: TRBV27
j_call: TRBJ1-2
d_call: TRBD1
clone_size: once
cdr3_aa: CASSFGRGGYGYTF
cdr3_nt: TGTGCCAGCAGTTTCGGCAGGGGGGGCTATGGCTACACCTTC

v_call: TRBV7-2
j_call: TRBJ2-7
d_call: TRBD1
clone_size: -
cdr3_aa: CASSLSRQGAYEQYF
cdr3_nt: TGTGCCAGCAGCCTAAGTAGGCAGGGGGCCTACGAGCAGTACTTC

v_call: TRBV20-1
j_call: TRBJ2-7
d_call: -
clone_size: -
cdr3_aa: CSARGWGPYEQYF
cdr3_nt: TGCAGTGCTAGGGGATGGGGGCCCTACGAGCAGTACTTC

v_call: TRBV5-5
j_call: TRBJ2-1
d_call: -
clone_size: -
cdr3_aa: CASSPQFEGANANEQFF
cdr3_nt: TGTGCCAGCAGCCCCCAATTTGAGGGAGCTAATGCCAATGAGCAGTTCTTC

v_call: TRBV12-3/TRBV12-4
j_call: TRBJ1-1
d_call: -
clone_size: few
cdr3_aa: CASSSFRYRAFF
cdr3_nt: TGTGCCAGCAGTTCCTTCCGTTACAGGGCTTTCTTT

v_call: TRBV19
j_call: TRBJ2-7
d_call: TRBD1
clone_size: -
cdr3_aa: CASSLGTGTKSHEQYF
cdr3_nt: TGTGCCAGTAGTTTGGGGACAGGGACGAAATCCCACGAGCAGTACTTC

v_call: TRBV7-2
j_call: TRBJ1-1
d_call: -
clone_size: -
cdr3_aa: CASSLAVSRWGTEAFF
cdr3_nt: TGTGCCAGCAGCTTAGCTGTGTCCAGATGGGGTACTGAAGCTTTCTTT

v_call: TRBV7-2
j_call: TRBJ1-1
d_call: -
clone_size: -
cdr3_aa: CASSSWVVGNTEAFF
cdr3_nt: TGTGCCAGCAGCTCTTGGGTGGTAGGGAACACTGAAGCTTTCTTT